This section outlines one T cell receptor beta chain sequence together with its context. Antigen specificity is unknown. This entry comes from a study of blood T cells in healthy people across ages. Study observations and caveats: When one million T cells were used, diversity estimates were thought to be underestimates. Because sorting was not performed, PBMCs prevented conclusive naive versus antigen-experienced comparison.

Next came a second PCR, run for about 7 to 12 cycles, which used a sample-barcoded 5' primer along with a J-beta primer mix. A single record per CDR3 protein comes from TCRdb applying MiXCR to the 5' RACE reads. The repertoire holds almost 800,000 distinct CDR3 sequences, with 58% as singletons. Per-sample PBMC isolation yielded at least 6.5 million cells. Sequenced input: blood. This clonotype was sampled from a man in his thirties or forties in good health.

The CDR3 region is CASSVAGIETHNEQYF. CDR3 in DNA: TGTGCCAGCAGCGTAGCTGGGATAGAGACTCACAATGAGCAGTACTTC. The gene calls are TRBV9 and TRBJ2-1; D unclear. The end of the DNA is better explained by TRBJ2-7, so the J call may be wrong. The germline CDR1 and CDR2 sequences are SGDLS and YYNGEE. The CDR3 extends over 16 amino acids.